This TCR beta chain was obtained from a study of neoadjuvant anti-PD-1 for oral cavity cancer (dated by TCRdb to about 2021). Context from the whole study: Three to four biweekly doses of nivolumab at 3 mg/kg were mostly administered to patients before curative-intent surgical resection. For patients who did not progress, a fourth nivolumab dose was given around day 43, followed by definitive surgical resection on days 50-56. Patients with complete response, partial response or stable disease by RECIST 1.1 were defined as responders, whereas patients with progression were defined as non-responders. There were 12 patients in the parent correlative cohort, and the response rate was around 30%.

The time point tag for this specimen amounts to: before neoadjuvant nivolumab. Patients were newly diagnosed with stage II-IVA oral cavity squamous cell carcinoma and had received no prior systemic or radiation treatment. Everyone in the cohort had locally advanced, HPV-negative oral cavity squamous cell carcinoma. No culture maintenance or expansion was done, as the peripheral blood mononuclear cells went straight to analysis. Samples were obtained from a longitudinal correlative study of a single-arm phase II trial of neoadjuvant nivolumab in oral cavity squamous cell carcinoma. Genomic DNA-based TCRbeta sequencing was performed on subject-matched pre- and post-treatment PBMCs and tumors from three responders and three non-responders. Peripheral blood mononuclear cells were drawn once before nivolumab treatment and a second time after treatment, when surgery took place. The Maxwell RSC DNA from Cells kit was used to isolate genomic DNA from PBMCs.

Details on this clone: This receptor's antigen is unknown. No base-level quality is on record; no much larger clone is a single base apart.

For deep sequencing, PBMC libraries mostly used around 470 ng of input genomic DNA, with six replicates for each sample. Following the manufacturer's instructions, the team built TCRbeta libraries using the immunoSEQ hsTCRbeta kit. Sequencing of the completed libraries took place using an Illumina NovaSeq 6000 S4 flow cell after they had been pooled to roughly 3.2 nM. Concerning the study's data processing: Raw data preprocessing and quality control were performed with the immunoSEQ Analyzer. The analysis was limited to productive rearrangements, and each clonotype was defined by a unique CDR3 amino acid sequence. Using the R package tcR, the researchers computed the Gini-Simpson index as their estimate of repertoire clonality. Student's t test was used to compare Gini indices, and Pearson correlation was used to assess associations with tumor size change. TCRdb took this table from immuneACCESS and kept in-frame rearrangements with V and J called. Such tables lack part of the clones; where checked against another copy, unresolved V genes explain under half of the gap, and the rest is unexplained. From that table come the V and J calls and clone size; the DNA was used to work out D and trimming. This sample gives 84,000 or so clones in total; approximately 80% of them show up just once. In total, the top ten clones hold roughly 3% of the sample.

Overall study results and their limits: After neoadjuvant nivolumab, non-responders showed significantly higher T cell clonality (Gini index) in PBMCs than responders did. Higher pretreatment blood Treg/Th17 ratios correlated with higher pretreatment blood TCRbeta clonality and lower post-treatment tumor TCRbeta clonality. The TCR analyses had only a few patients in each response group, and the authors called for validation in larger cohorts.

At the junction V is shortened by 0 bases and J by 5 bases, with 11 bases in between. The germline V gene gives CDR1 as SGHRS and CDR2 as YFSETQ. The CDR3 numbers 14 residues from cysteine through phenylalanine. Only the CDR3 part of the read is kept: 42 bases, read in frame from the first base. The TCR was taken from a person aged 35-79 years with oral cavity squamous cell carcinoma. The sequences come from PBMCs, collected before nivolumab (anti-PD-1) treatment. The V and J segments used are TRBV5-1 and TRBJ1-1; the D gene identity is not certain. The CDR3 region has the sequence CASSLEFLVTEAFF. The sequenced DNA: TGCGCCAGCAGCTTGGAGTTTCTAGTGACTGAAGCTTTCTTT.